The 16 T cell receptor beta chains below were found in one sample sequenced in a study of CD8+ T cells in alopecia areata. In each case, RNA was isolated and then reverse transcribed into cDNA as the sequencing template. Using immunoSEQ multiplex PCR, the repertoire was profiled, and TCRdb retains in-frame clones only, with some absent. The data show roughly 200,000 clones, with 53% seen just once and less than 14% held by the top ten. Treatment described: oral pan-JAK inhibitor, 5-10 mg twice daily. The sample in question was CD8+ T cells sorted from blood, obtained at week 24, from a patient treated with tofacitinib. The origin of the receptors is a human donor with alopecia areata.

The V call is TRBV9, the J call TRBJ1-2; D gene uncertain. V lost 0 bases to trimming and J lost 0 bases, with 15 bases between them. Per germline, CDR1 SGDLS and CDR2 YYNGEE. The CDR3 is 17 residues long. CDR3 sequence reads: CASSVAARSEANYGYTF. The CDR3 nucleotides are TGTGCCAGCAGCGTAGCGGCCAGGTCCGAAGCTAACTATGGCTACACCTTC.

The chain's CDR3 is CASSELGQGAPYEQYF. In nucleotides, the CDR3 is TGTGCCAGCAGTGAATTGGGACAGGGGGCCCCCTACGAGCAGTACTTC. The chain joins TRBV2 to TRBJ2-7, with 12 bases lining up with TRBD1. J was trimmed by 2 bases and V by 2 bases; bases with no gene match: 4. The germline V gene has CDR1 SNHLY and CDR2 FYNNEI. The length of the CDR3 is 16 residues. Together with reference TRBV2 and TRBJ2-7, the CDR3 gives the full variable domain: EPEVTQTPSHQVTQMGQEVILRCVPISNHLYFYWYRQILGQKVEFLVSFYNNEISEKSEIFDDQFSVERPDGSNFTLKIRSTKLEDSAMYFCASSELGQGAPYEQYFGPGTRLTVT.

This clone was seen a single time. The chain is built from TRBV19 and TRBJ2-7; no definite D call. The CDR3 extends over 12 amino acids. Germline assignment: CDR1 LNHDA and CDR2 SQIVND (reference sequence). Trimming took 3 bases from V and 2 from J, leaving 5 bases between them. CDR3 amino acids: CASSIGTYEQYF. In DNA form, the CDR3 reads TGTGCCAGTAGTATCGGCACCTACGAGCAGTACTTC.

This clone has more than one count but fewer than ten. V usage is TRBV7-8 and J usage is TRBJ1-2; D unclear. CDR1 and CDR2 from the germline V gene are SGHVS and FQNEAQ. The CDR3 covers 14 residues. V gave up 5 bases and J gave up 4 bases, with 14 bases separating them. Here the CDR3 DNA reads TGTGCCAGCAGCCCGGCGGGGATCGCCTATGGCTACACCTTC. This codes for CASSPAGIAYGYTF.

This clone has a handful of counts. V gene TRBV11-3 combines with J gene TRBJ2-3; D not certain. CDR1 is SGHNT and CDR2 is YENEEA in the germline V gene. The CDR3 is 15 amino acids. Trimming removed 5 bases at V and 3 bases at J, with 15 bases between. This CDR3 reads CASSPRLTSTDTQYF. CDR3 nucleotides: TGTGCCAGCAGCCCCCGACTGACTTCGACAGATACGCAGTATTTT.

The chain joins TRBV19 to TRBJ1-1; D is uncertain. The V gene lost 8 bases and the J gene lost 11 bases, with 24 bases spanning the gap. The CDR3 is made up of 14 amino acids. Germline assignment: CDR1 LNHDA and CDR2 SQIVND (reference sequence). CDR3 region: CASRPLMSAFGAFF. The CDR3 region has the DNA TGTGCCAGTCGACCACTCATGTCGGCCTTCGGGGCTTTCTTT.

The rearrangement uses TRBV4-1 and TRBJ2-1; 11 nucleotides line up with TRBD1. The CDR3 totals 20 residues. Trimming at V came to 0 bases and at J to 4 bases, leaving 14 bases not matched to a gene. The germline gives CDR1 MGHRA, CDR2 YSYEKL. This chain's CDR3 is CASSQDPGQGEVGDYNEQFF. Here the CDR3 DNA reads TGCGCCAGCAGCCAAGACCCGGGACAGGGGGAGGTGGGTGATTACAATGAGCAGTTCTTC.

The V and J genes are TRBV6-6 and TRBJ1-5; D unclear. Germline CDR1 is MNHNY and CDR2 is SVGAGI (reference sequence). V lost 7 bases to trimming and J lost 7 bases, with 11 bases between them. This CDR3 contains 12 residues. CDR3 DNA: TGTGCCAGCAAGGGATCGGAGCAGCCCCAGCATTTT. As protein: CASKGSEQPQHF.

The chain joins TRBV2 to TRBJ1-1; 7 bases map to TRBD1. The CDR3 covers 16 residues. The V and J ends lost 0 bases and 5 bases, in that order; junction bases with no gene match: 9. Germline CDR1 reads SNHLY; CDR2 reads FYNNEI. CDR3 protein: CASSEAMEGAGTEAFF. The CDR3 DNA follows: TGTGCCAGCAGTGAAGCGATGGAGGGGGCGGGTACTGAAGCTTTCTTT. The whole variable domain, filled in from reference TRBV2 and TRBJ1-1, reads EPEVTQTPSHQVTQMGQEVILRCVPISNHLYFYWYRQILGQKVEFLVSFYNNEISEKSEIFDDQFSVERPDGSNFTLKIRSTKLEDSAMYFCASSEAMEGAGTEAFFGQGTRLTVV.

The rearrangement joins TRBV13 to TRBJ2-2; TRBD1 matches at 7 bases. The CDR3 sequence is 16 residues long. V was pared by 5 bases and J by 1 base, with 7 bases of the junction left unmatched. Germline V gene data show CDR1 as PRHDT and CDR2 as FYEKMQ (reference sequence). The CDR3 DNA sequence: TGTGCCAGCAGCCCAAAACAGGGGTGGAACACCGGGGAGCTGTTTTTT. This translates into CASSPKQGWNTGELFF.

This clone was found a few times. This sequence joins TRBV19 and TRBJ2-2; possibly TRBD2 for D (5 bases). The CDR3 is 13 amino acids. The V end was cut by 8 bases, the J end by 4 bases, with 11 bases between. CDR1 and CDR2 (germline): LNHDA, SQIVND (reference sequence). In DNA form, the CDR3 reads TGTGCCAGTGAGGTGGGGAGCACCGGGGAGCTGTTTTTT. It is translated as CASEVGSTGELFF.

The rearrangement links TRBV5-1 to TRBJ2-3, with a possible D match to TRBD2 (6 bases). Between the trimmed V and J ends, which lost 0 bases and 2 bases, there was a span of 10 bases. In germline, CDR1 is SGHRS, CDR2 YFSETQ. The CDR3 runs 15 residues. DNA of the CDR3: TGCGCCAGCAGCTTGGTTGGGGGACTCACAGATACGCAGTATTTT. Amino acids: CASSLVGGLTDTQYF. The whole variable domain, filled in from reference TRBV5-1 and TRBJ2-3, reads KAGVTQTPRYLIKTRGQQVTLSCSPISGHRSVSWYQQTPGQGLQFLFEYFSETQRNKGNFPGRFSGRQFSNSRSEMNVSTLELGDSALYLCASSLVGGLTDTQYFGPGTRLTVL.

This clone was detected a few times. The chain joins TRBV15 to TRBJ2-7; 8 bases fit TRBD1. The V gene end was trimmed by 0 bases and the J gene end by 7 bases; junction bases not matched to a gene: 5. The germline gives CDR1 LNHNV, CDR2 YYDKDF (reference sequence). The CDR3 runs to 14 residues. The CDR3 loop reads CATSRDRGPREQYF. The CDR3, as DNA: TGTGCCACCAGCAGAGACAGGGGGCCTCGAGAGCAGTACTTC.

The chain employs TRBV30 and TRBJ1-2, with 8 bases lining up with TRBD1. Germline CDR1 is GTSNPN and CDR2 is SVGIG (reference sequence). Trimming took 1 base from V and 10 from J; bases not matched to a gene: 5. This CDR3 contains 12 residues. The DNA for the CDR3 is TGTGCCTGGAGTGCAGGACAGGGACACTACACCTTC. It specifies CAWSAGQGHYTF.

The chain is built from TRBV5-1 and TRBJ1-1; the D is unclear. V lost 3 bases and J lost 11, with 20 bases in between. Germline V gives CDR1 SGHRS, CDR2 YFSETQ. There are 14 residues in the CDR3. CDR3 sequence: CASSSFSTDREAFF. DNA for the CDR3: TGCGCCAGCAGCTCTTTTTCAACTGACCGGGAGGCTTTCTTT.

The rearrangement links TRBV7-2 to TRBJ1-2; D is ambiguous. The CDR3 totals 14 residues. CDR1 SGHTA and CDR2 FQGNSA come from the germline V gene. V lost 4 bases, J lost 4 bases, and 13 bases lay in between. CDR3: CASSSGVGLYGYTF. CDR3 coding DNA: TGTGCCAGCAGCTCGGGTGTTGGCCTCTATGGCTACACCTTC.